Listed below are T cell receptor beta chains from one sample, sequenced in a study of T cells in Graves' hyperthyroidism and ophthalmopathy. One entry per CDR3 protein results from TCRdb running MiXCR on the multiplex PCR reads. The table includes 450,000 to 700,000 distinct CDR3 sequences, 46% detected once. The sample was peripheral blood or thyroid tissue (not recorded which). These receptor sequences come from a woman under 30 with Graves' hyperthyroidism. Each CDR3 is given with its conserved first and last residue. The D gene is left open where the match is weak. Rows give clone size only sometimes, using once, few, many, or a class for an expanded clone.

j_call clone_size v_call d_call cdr3_aa cdr3_nt
TRBJ1-1 many TRBV20-1 . CSARDLGRANTEAFF TGCAGTGCTAGAGATTTGGGACGGGCGAACACTGAAGCTTTCTTT
TRBJ2-6 many TRBV30 . CAWQRTGANVLTF TGTGCCTGGCAGAGGACTGGGGCCAACGTCCTGACTTTC
TRBJ2-7 . TRBV6-4 . CASSGDDTGEQYF TGTGCCAGCAGTGGGGACGACACCGGGGAGCAGTACTTC
TRBJ1-4 . TRBV7-9 TRBD1 CASSLGDRATSGKLFF TGTGCCAGCAGTCTAGGTGACAGGGCGACCTCTGGAAAACTGTTTTTT
TRBJ2-2 . TRBV7-6 TRBD2 CASRRTSSGELFF TGTGCCAGCAGACGGACTAGTTCCGGGGAGCTGTTTTTT
TRBJ2-3 few TRBV5-1 . CASSVGLTTDTQYF TGCGCCAGCAGCGTGGGACTTACCACAGATACGCAGTATTTT
TRBJ2-7 many TRBV7-9 . CASSLDGSRYEQYF TGTGCCAGCAGCTTGGATGGATCCAGGTACGAGCAGTACTTC
TRBJ1-5 many TRBV20-1 TRBD1 CSARRQGRNQPQHF TGCAGTGCTAGGAGACAGGGGAGGAATCAGCCCCAGCATTTT
TRBJ2-7 . TRBV7-9 . CASSLLSSELYF TGTGCCAGCAGTCTCCTCAGCTCCGAGCTGTACTTC
TRBJ1-6 . TRBV2 . CASSGQARSPLHF TGTGCCAGCAGTGGACAGGCCCGTTCACCCCTCCACTTT
TRBJ1-4 many TRBV6-6 . CASSQRQAEKLFF TGTGCCAGCAGTCAACGCCAGGCTGAAAAACTGTTTTTT
TRBJ2-5 . TRBV2 . CATTGRLGTETQYF TGTGCCACCACCGGCCGACTAGGGACAGAGACCCAGTACTTC
TRBJ2-1 few TRBV10-3 TRBD2 CAISERLAGDEQFF TGTGCCATCAGTGAGAGACTAGCGGGTGATGAGCAGTTCTTC
TRBJ2-7 . TRBV29-1 . CSSESSSYEQYF TGCAGCAGTGAAAGCTCCTCCTACGAGCAGTACTTC
TRBJ2-3 few TRBV10-3 . CAISESQKGNTQYF TGTGCCATCAGTGAGTCTCAAAAGGGTAATACGCAGTATTTT
TRBJ2-7 . TRBV11-2 . CASSGTLYEQYF TGTGCCAGCTCGGGGACCCTCTACGAGCAGTACTTC
TRBJ1-4 . TRBV2 . CASSDSGVTNEKLFF TGTGCCAGCAGTGACTCAGGGGTTACCAATGAAAAACTGTTTTTT
TRBJ1-5 . TRBV11-2 . CASSSGTSGSGQPQHF TGTGCCAGCAGCTCGGGGACTAGCGGGAGTGGTCAGCCCCAGCATTTT
TRBJ1-1 . TRBV11-2 . CASTIGVMNTEAFF TGTGCCAGCACCATCGGGGTGATGAACACTGAAGCTTTCTTT
TRBJ2-7 . TRBV7-9 . CASTPKDEQYF TGTGCCAGCACCCCTAAAGACGAGCAGTACTTC
TRBJ1-2 many TRBV20-1 . CSAERQDGYTF TGCAGTGCCGAACGACAGGATGGCTACACCTTC
TRBJ1-2 . TRBV10-2 . CASSESRGTGGYGYTF TGCGCCAGCAGTGAGTCTCGGGGAACGGGCGGATATGGCTACACCTTC